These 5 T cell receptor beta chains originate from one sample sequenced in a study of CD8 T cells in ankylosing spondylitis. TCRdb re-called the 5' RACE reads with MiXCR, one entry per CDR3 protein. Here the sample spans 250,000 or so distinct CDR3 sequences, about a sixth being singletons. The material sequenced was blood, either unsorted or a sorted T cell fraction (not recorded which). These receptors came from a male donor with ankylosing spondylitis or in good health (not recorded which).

The CDR3 region has the DNA TGCGCCAGCAGCCAAGATTCTATGGACAGGGCTTACACCGGGGAGCTGTTTTTT. Translation gives CASSQDSMDRAYTGELFF. The chain is built from TRBV4-3 and TRBJ2-2, with 8 bases matching TRBD1. Per the germline V gene, CDR1 is LGHNA and CDR2 is YSLEER. The CDR3 runs 18 residues. V gave up 0 bases and J gave up 3 bases; unmatched junction bases: 9.

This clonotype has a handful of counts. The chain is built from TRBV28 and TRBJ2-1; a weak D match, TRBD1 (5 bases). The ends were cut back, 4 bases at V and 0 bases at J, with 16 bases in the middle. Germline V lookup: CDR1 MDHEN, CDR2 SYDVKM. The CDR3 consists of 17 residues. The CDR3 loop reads CASSSFKGQSSYNEQFF. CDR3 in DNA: TGTGCCAGCAGTTCCTTCAAGGGGCAGAGCTCCTACAATGAGCAGTTCTTC.

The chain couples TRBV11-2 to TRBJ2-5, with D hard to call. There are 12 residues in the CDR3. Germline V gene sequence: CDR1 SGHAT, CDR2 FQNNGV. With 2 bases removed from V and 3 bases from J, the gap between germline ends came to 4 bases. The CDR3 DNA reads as TGTGCCAGCAGCTTACTAAAAGAGACCCAGTACTTC. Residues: CASSLLKETQYF. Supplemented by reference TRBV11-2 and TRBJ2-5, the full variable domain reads EAGVAQSPRYKIIEKRQSVAFWCNPISGHATLYWYQQILGQGPKLLIQFQNNGVVDDSQLPKDRFSAERLKGVDSTLKIQPAKLEDSAVYLCASSLLKETQYFGPGTRLLVL.

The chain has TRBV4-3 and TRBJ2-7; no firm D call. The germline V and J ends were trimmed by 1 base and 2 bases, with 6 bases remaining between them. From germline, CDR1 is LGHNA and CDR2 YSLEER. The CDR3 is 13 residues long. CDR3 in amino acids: CASSQAITYEQYF. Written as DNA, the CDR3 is TGCGCCAGCAGCCAAGCAATTACCTACGAGCAGTACTTC.

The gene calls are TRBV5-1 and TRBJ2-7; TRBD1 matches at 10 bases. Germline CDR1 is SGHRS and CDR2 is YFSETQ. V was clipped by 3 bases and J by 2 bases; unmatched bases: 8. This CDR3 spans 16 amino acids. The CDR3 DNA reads TGCGCCAGCAGCTCGATGCCGGGACAGGGGCCCTACGAGCAGTACTTC. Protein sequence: CASSSMPGQGPYEQYF.